This T cell receptor beta chain was profiled in a study of T cell responses to AZD1222 COVID-19 vaccine. Method: immunoSEQ multiplex PCR; TCRdb's copy keeps in-frame clones and lacks some. The sample has 200,000 or so clones, around 94% seen once. The CDR3 totals 13 residues. V gave up 6 bases and J gave up 14 bases; unmatched junction bases: 12. The material sequenced was peripheral blood, taken on day 0 of AZD1222 vaccination. The clonotype was recovered from an adult in good health. The chain couples TRBV12-3 or TRBV12-4 to TRBJ2-3; the match to TRBD1 covers 9 bases. This chain's CDR3 is CASREAGTGIPYF. Here the CDR3 DNA reads TGTGCCAGCAGGGAGGCAGGGACAGGGATTCCGTATTTT.